Presented here are 21 T cell receptor beta chains from one specimen sequenced in a study of glioma-infiltrating T cells after dendritic cell vaccination. Time point meaning: after dendritic cell vaccination, including at tumor progression/relapse. Here immunoSEQ multiplex PCR was the method, and the copy in TCRdb shows in-frame clones only, minus some. The sample consists of tens of thousands of clones, around 87% of them appearing once. The sequenced sample was blood, obtained after dendritic cell vaccination. The origin of the receptors is a human donor with glioblastoma.

In nucleotides, the CDR3 is TGTGCCAGCAGCCCGCCGGGAGGGACTGAAGCTTTCTTT. Amino acids: CASSPPGGTEAFF. V and J are TRBV7-9 and TRBJ1-1, with D unresolved. V was pared by 5 bases and J by 5 bases, with 12 bases between. The germline V gene has CDR1 SEHNR and CDR2 FQNEAQ (reference sequence). CDR3 length equals 13 residues.

The V and J genes are TRBV5-1 and TRBJ2-2; TRBD1 is a possible D gene (6 bases). CDR1 and CDR2 from the germline V gene are SGHRS and YFSETQ. Between the trimmed V and J ends, which lost 3 bases and 5 bases, there was a span of 8 bases. There are 13 residues in the CDR3. Here the CDR3 reads CASSSQGTGELFF. In DNA form, the CDR3 reads TGCGCCAGCAGCTCCCAGGGGACCGGGGAGCTGTTTTTT.

The chain combines TRBV27 with TRBJ2-3, with D maybe TRBD2 (5 bases). Per germline, CDR1 MNHEY and CDR2 SMNVEV (reference sequence). There are 15 residues in the CDR3. V shed 8 bases and J shed 0 bases, with 15 bases lying between them. The CDR3 DNA reads as TGTGCCAGCCGTCCTTGGGGAGATAGCACAGATACGCAGTATTTT. Protein sequence: CASRPWGDSTDTQYF.

The genes are TRBV19 and TRBJ2-1; D may be TRBD1 (5 bases). Trimming took 9 bases from V and 0 from J, leaving 9 bases between them. CDR1 is LNHDA and CDR2 is SQIVND in the germline V gene (reference sequence). The CDR3 is 13 residues long. The CDR3 protein is CASSDSSYNEQFF. CDR3 in DNA: TGTGCCAGCTCCGACAGCTCCTACAATGAGCAGTTCTTC.

J is TRBJ2-2 and V is TRBV5-1; 14 bases are a match to TRBD2. Per the germline V gene, CDR1 is SGHRS and CDR2 is YFSETQ. V gave up 4 bases and J gave up 1 base; unmatched junction bases: 6. The CDR3 is made up of 18 amino acids. CDR3 bases: TGCGCCAGCAGCCTCAGACTAGCGGGAGGGATGAACACCGGGGAGCTGTTTTTT. Translating gives CASSLRLAGGMNTGELFF.

The chain recombines TRBV15 with TRBJ2-4; D gene uncertain. Germline V gives CDR1 LNHNV, CDR2 YYDKDF (reference sequence). CDR3 length: 21 residues. The V end lost 3 bases, the J end lost 1 base, and 28 bases lay between the germline ends. CDR3 residues: CATSSEHGLGSVSWAKNIQYF. CDR3 bases: TGTGCCACCAGCAGTGAACACGGCCTCGGGTCAGTGTCCTGGGCCAAAAACATTCAGTACTTC.

This sequence joins TRBV29-1 and TRBJ2-7; 8 bases agree with TRBD1. Germline CDR1 SQVTM, CDR2 ANQGSEA. CDR3 size: 13 residues. With V trimmed by 3 bases and J by 1 base, 2 bases remained unmatched. This CDR3 is CSVETGVSYEQYF. The CDR3 DNA is TGCAGCGTTGAGACAGGGGTATCCTACGAGCAGTACTTC.

V usage is TRBV2 and J usage is TRBJ2-3; no clear D. Germline V gene sequence: CDR1 SNHLY, CDR2 FYNNEI. The CDR3 sequence is 12 residues long. Between the trimmed V and J ends, which lost 3 bases and 7 bases, there was a span of 8 bases. Here the CDR3 reads CASSEVRNTQYF. CDR3 bases: TGTGCCAGCAGTGAGGTCAGAAATACGCAGTATTTT.

The CDR3 sequence: CASSKGLAGTDTQYF. The CDR3 DNA follows: TGTGCCAGCAGTAAGGGACTAGCGGGCACAGATACGCAGTATTTT. The chain couples TRBV2 to TRBJ2-3, with 11 bases matching TRBD2. Per germline, CDR1 SNHLY and CDR2 FYNNEI. The V and J ends lost 5 bases and 1 base, in that order; junction bases with no gene match: 2. The CDR3 is 15 residues long.

This rearrangement joins TRBV1 to TRBJ2-4; the D segment call TRBD1 is taken from the table without a DNA check. TRBV1 has pseudogene status. This CDR3 comprises 20 residues. The CDR3 protein is CTSSQKYERNHPGAKNIQYF. CDR3 sequence (DNA): TGCACCAGCAGCCAAAAGTATGAGCGGAACCACCCAGGGGCCAAAAACATCCAGTACTTC.

The rearrangement links TRBV19 to TRBJ2-7; D remains ambiguous. V was clipped by 6 bases and J by 3 bases, with 18 bases between them. Germline V gene lookup returns CDR1 LNHDA and CDR2 SQIVND (reference sequence). This CDR3 contains 15 residues. The CDR3 region has the DNA TGTGCCAGTAGCAAAGAACGCGCAGGAAGCTACGAGCAGTACTTC. It specifies CASSKERAGSYEQYF.

The chain uses TRBV11-2 and TRBJ2-7; D may be TRBD2 (6 bases). The CDR3 contains 12 residues. Germline values: CDR1 SGHAT, CDR2 FQNNGV. V was cut by 5 bases and J by 4 bases, with 9 bases left in between. CDR3 protein: CASSPTSYEQYF. DNA for the CDR3: TGTGCCAGCAGCCCGACTAGTTACGAGCAGTACTTC.

The chain links TRBV5-4 to TRBJ2-5; no definite D call. V lost 5 bases and J lost 3, with 14 bases in between. Germline V lookup: CDR1 SGHNT, CDR2 YYREEE (reference sequence). This CDR3 region has 14 residues. CDR3 sequence (DNA): TGTGCCAGCAGTTCAACCTCGGCGGAAGAGACCCAGTACTTC. Protein: CASSSTSAEETQYF. The full variable domain, in which reference TRBV5-4 and TRBJ2-5 provide the parts outside the CDR3, is ETGVTQSPTHLIKTRGQQVTLRCSSQSGHNTVSWYQQALGQGPQFIFQYYREEENGRGNFPPRFSGLQFPNYSSELNVNALELDDSALYLCASSSTSAEETQYFGPGTRLLVL.

The rearrangement links TRBV10-3 to TRBJ1-1; 11 bases line up with TRBD1. Germline CDR1 and CDR2: ENHRY and SYGVKD. The CDR3 totals 13 residues. Trimming cost V 4 bases and J 13 bases; bases outside gene matches: 8. The CDR3 coding sequence is TGTGCCATCAGTGCGGACAGGGGGCGAACGGGTTTCTTT. It encodes CAISADRGRTGFF.

The chain uses TRBV30 and TRBJ1-1; D might be TRBD1 (5 bases). V was cut by 0 bases and J by 6 bases, with 14 bases left in between. The V gene's germline CDR1 is GTSNPN and CDR2 SVGIG (reference sequence). CDR3 length equals 14 residues. CDR3 coding DNA: TGTGCCTGGAGTGTAGGGACTGGGAGGGCTGAAGCTTTCTTT. This sequence encodes CAWSVGTGRAEAFF.

The chain joins TRBV11-3 to TRBJ2-1; TRBD2 is a possible D gene (6 bases). Germline V gives CDR1 SGHNT, CDR2 YENEEA. This CDR3 has 14 residues. With 5 bases removed from V and 6 bases from J, the gap between germline ends came to 14 bases. The DNA of the CDR3 is TGTGCCAGCAGCGATCGGACTAAGGTCAATGAGCAGTTCTTC. This sequence encodes CASSDRTKVNEQFF. Using reference TRBV11-3 and TRBJ2-1 for the parts outside the CDR3, the full variable domain is EAGVVQSPRYKIIEKKQPVAFWCNPISGHNTLYWYLQNLGQGPELLIRYENEEAVDDSQLPKDRFSAERLKGVDSTLKIQPAELGDSAVYLCASSDRTKVNEQFFGPGTRLTVL.

This chain joins TRBV7-9 and TRBJ2-1; TRBD2 aligns across 8 bases. V lost 3 bases and J lost 6; bases outside the gene matches: 4. The CDR3 is made up of 14 amino acids. Germline V gene sequence: CDR1 SEHNR, CDR2 FQNEAQ (reference sequence). Written as DNA, the CDR3 is TGTGCCAGCAGCTTGGGCGGGAGGCCCAATGAGCAGTTCTTC. Translation: CASSLGGRPNEQFF. The whole variable domain, remainder taken from reference TRBV7-9 and TRBJ2-1, is DTGVSQNPRHKITKRGQNVTFRCDPISEHNRLYWYRQTLGQGPEFLTYFQNEAQLEKSRLLSDRFSAERPKGSFSTLEIQRTEQGDSAMYLCASSLGGRPNEQFFGPGTRLTVL.

The chain is built from TRBV5-1 and TRBJ2-5; 8 nucleotides line up with TRBD2. The V gene's germline CDR1 is SGHRS and CDR2 YFSETQ. Losses at the gene ends were 1 base for V and 4 bases for J; bases not matched to a gene: 9. The CDR3 runs 16 residues. The CDR3 here is CASSLFSASGSETQYF. For the CDR3, the DNA is TGCGCCAGCAGCTTGTTTTCGGCTAGCGGGTCAGAGACCCAGTACTTC.

This chain uses TRBV4-3 with TRBJ2-7; tentative D call: TRBD1 (5 bases). Trimming removed 1 base from V and 2 bases from J, with 9 bases in between. CDR1 LGHNA and CDR2 YSLEER come from the germline V gene. There are 14 residues in the CDR3. CDR3: CASSQVWGTYEQYF. Written as DNA, the CDR3 is TGCGCCAGCAGCCAAGTCTGGGGCACCTACGAGCAGTACTTC.

The chain couples TRBV5-1 to TRBJ1-4; unclear D gene. The V end lost 3 bases, the J end lost 6 bases, and 9 bases lay between the germline ends. The germline gives CDR1 SGHRS, CDR2 YFSETQ. The CDR3 runs to 13 residues. The CDR3 is CASSSLGDEKLFF. The CDR3 DNA reads as TGCGCCAGCAGCTCGCTCGGGGATGAAAAACTGTTTTTT. Full variable domain (rest looked up from reference TRBV5-1 and TRBJ1-4): KAGVTQTPRYLIKTRGQQVTLSCSPISGHRSVSWYQQTPGQGLQFLFEYFSETQRNKGNFPGRFSGRQFSNSRSEMNVSTLELGDSALYLCASSSLGDEKLFFGSGTQLSVL.

V is TRBV9 and J is TRBJ2-2, with 8 positions matching TRBD2. The CDR3 covers 17 residues. V lost 5 bases, J lost 6 bases, and 15 bases stayed unmatched. The germline V gene has CDR1 SGDLS and CDR2 YYNGEE. CDR3 loop: CASRDIGGGDLAGELFF. The CDR3 nucleotides are TGTGCCAGCAGAGACATCGGGGGGGGAGATCTAGCCGGGGAGCTGTTTTTT. Variable domain in full (rest from reference TRBV9 and TRBJ2-2): DSGVTQTPKHLITATGQRVTLRCSPRSGDLSVYWYQQSLDQGLQFLIQYYNGEERAKGNILERFSAQQFPDLHSELNLSSLELGDSALYFCASRDIGGGDLAGELFFGEGSRLTVL.